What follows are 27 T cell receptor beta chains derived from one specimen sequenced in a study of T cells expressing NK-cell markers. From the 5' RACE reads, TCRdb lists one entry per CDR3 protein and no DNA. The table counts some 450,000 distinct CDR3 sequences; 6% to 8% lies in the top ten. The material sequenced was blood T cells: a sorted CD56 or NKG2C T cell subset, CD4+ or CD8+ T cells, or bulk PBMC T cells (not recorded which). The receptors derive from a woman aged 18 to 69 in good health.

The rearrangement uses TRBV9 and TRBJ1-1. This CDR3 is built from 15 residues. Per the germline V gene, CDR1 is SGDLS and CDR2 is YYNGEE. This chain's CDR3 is CASSVATGENTEAFF.

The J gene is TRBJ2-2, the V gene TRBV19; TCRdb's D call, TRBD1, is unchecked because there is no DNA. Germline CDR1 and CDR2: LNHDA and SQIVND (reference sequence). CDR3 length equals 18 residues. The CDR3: CASSIRDFTRQGFGELFF.

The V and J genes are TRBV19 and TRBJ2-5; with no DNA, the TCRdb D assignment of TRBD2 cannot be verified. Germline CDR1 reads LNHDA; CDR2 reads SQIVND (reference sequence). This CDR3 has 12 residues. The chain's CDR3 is CASSGTRGTQYF.

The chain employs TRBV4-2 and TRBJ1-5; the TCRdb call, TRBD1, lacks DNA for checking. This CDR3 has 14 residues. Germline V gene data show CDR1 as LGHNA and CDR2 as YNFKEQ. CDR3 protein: CASSQGHRVQPQHF.

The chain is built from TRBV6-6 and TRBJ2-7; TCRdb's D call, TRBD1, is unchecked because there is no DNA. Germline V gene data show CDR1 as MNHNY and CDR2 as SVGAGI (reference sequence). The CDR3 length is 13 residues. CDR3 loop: CASGPGPTYEQYF.

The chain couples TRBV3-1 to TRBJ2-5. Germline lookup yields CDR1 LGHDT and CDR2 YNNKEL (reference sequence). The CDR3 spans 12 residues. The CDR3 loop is CASSPTLETQYF.

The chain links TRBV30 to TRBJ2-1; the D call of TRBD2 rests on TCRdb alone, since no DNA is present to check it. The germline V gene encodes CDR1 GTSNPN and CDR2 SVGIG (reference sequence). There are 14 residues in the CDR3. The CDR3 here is CAWSVYSTPDEQFF.

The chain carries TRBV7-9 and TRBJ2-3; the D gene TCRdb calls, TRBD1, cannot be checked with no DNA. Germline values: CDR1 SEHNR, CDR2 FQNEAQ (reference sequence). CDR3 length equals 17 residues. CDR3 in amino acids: CASSLGSTGARSDTQYF.

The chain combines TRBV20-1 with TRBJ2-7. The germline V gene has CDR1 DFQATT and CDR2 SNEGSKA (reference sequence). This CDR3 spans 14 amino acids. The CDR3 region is CSARDLTSSYEQYF.

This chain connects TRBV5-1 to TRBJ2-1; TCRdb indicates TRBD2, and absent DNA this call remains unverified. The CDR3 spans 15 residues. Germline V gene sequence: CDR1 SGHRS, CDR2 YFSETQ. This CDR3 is CASSLGTISVLEQFF.

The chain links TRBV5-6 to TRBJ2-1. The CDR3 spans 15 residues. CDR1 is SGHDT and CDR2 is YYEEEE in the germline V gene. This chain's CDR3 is CASSLGRSSYNEQFF.

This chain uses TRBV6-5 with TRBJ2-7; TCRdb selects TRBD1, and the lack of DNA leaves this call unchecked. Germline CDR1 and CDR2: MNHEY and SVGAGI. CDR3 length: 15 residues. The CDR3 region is CASSYEGQLSSEQYF.

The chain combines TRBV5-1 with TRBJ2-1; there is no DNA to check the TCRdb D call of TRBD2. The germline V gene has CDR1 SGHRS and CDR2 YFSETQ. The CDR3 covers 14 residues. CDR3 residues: CASSLGDLNNEQFF.

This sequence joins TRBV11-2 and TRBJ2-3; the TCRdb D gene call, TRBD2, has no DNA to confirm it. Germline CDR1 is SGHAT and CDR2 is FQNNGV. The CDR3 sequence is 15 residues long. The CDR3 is CASSLGGLDADTQYF.

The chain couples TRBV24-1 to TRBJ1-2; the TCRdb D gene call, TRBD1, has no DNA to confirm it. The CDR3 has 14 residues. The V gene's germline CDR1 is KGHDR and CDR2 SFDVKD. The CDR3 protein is CATSPPRTGDGYTF.

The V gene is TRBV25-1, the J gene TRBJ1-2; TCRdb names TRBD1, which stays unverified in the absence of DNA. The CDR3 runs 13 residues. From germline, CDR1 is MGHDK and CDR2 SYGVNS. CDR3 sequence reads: CATRQGAGYGYTF.

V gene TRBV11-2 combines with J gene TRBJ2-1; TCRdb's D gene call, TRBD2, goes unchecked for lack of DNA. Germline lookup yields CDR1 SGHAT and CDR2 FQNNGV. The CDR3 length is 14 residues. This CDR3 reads CASSHLVSYNEQFF. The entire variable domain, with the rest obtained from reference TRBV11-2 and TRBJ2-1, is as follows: EAGVAQSPRYKIIEKRQSVAFWCNPISGHATLYWYQQILGQGPKLLIQFQNNGVVDDSQLPKDRFSAERLKGVDSTLKIQPAKLEDSAVYLCASSHLVSYNEQFFGPGTRLTVL.

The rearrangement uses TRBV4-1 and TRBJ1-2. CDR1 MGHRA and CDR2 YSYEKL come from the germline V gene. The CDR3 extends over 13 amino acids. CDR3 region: CASSQDRQDGYTF.

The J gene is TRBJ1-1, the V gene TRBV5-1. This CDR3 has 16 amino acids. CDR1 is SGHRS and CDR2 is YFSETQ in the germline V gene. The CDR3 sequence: CASSLDLGNLNTEAFF.

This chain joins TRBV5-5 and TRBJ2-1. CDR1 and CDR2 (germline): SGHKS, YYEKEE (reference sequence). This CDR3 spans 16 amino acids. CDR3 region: CASSLEPYSSYNEQFF.

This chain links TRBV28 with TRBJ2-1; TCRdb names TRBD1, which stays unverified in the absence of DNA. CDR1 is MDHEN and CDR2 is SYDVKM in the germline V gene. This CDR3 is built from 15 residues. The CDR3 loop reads CASSSTGSLGNEQFF.

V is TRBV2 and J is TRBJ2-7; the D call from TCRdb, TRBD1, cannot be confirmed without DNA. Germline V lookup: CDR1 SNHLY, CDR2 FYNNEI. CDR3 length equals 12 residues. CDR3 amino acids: CASRDRTYEQYF.

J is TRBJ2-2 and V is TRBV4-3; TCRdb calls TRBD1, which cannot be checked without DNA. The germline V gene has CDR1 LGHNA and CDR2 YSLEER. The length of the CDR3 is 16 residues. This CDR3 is CASSPKQGANTGELFF.

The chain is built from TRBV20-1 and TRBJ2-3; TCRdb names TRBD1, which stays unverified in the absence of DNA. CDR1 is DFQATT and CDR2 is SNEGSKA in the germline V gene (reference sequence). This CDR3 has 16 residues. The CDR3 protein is CSAGHRGLGETDTQYF.

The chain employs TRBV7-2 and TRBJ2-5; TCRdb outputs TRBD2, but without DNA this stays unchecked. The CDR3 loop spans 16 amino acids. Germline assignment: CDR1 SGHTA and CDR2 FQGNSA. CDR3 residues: CASSSGLAGPVETQYF.

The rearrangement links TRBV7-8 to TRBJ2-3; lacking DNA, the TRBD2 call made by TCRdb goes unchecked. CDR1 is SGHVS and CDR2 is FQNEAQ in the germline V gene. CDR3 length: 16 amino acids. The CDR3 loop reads CASLPRALGSTDTQYF.

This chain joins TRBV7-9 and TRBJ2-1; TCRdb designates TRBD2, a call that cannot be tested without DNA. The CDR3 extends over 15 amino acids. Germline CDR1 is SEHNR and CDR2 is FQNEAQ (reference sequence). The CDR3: CASPITGTIDGEQFF. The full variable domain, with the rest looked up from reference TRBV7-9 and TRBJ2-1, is DTGVSQNPRHKITKRGQNVTFRCDPISEHNRLYWYRQTLGQGPEFLTYFQNEAQLEKSRLLSDRFSAERPKGSFSTLEIQRTEQGDSAMYLCASPITGTIDGEQFFGPGTRLTVL.